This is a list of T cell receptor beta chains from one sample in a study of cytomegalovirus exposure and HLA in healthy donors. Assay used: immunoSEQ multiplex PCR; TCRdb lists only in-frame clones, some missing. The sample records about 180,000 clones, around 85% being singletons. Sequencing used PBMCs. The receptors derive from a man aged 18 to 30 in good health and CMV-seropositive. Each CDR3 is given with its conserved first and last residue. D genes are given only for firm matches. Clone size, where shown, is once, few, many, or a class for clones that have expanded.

cdr3_aa: CASSLAGSGNIQYF; cdr3_nt: TGCGCCAGCAGCTTGGCGGGATCTGGAAACATTCAGTACTTC; clone_size: once; j_call: TRBJ2-4; v_call: TRBV5-1; d_call: .
cdr3_aa: CASSEAPSTSGRDNEQFF; cdr3_nt: TGTGCCAGCAGTGAAGCGCCTAGTACTAGCGGGAGAGACAATGAGCAGTTCTTC; clone_size: .; j_call: TRBJ2-1; v_call: TRBV2; d_call: TRBD2
cdr3_aa: CAWSRGGRRYF; cdr3_nt: TGTGCCTGGAGTAGGGGCGGCCGACGGTATTTT; clone_size: .; j_call: TRBJ2-3; v_call: TRBV30; d_call: .
cdr3_aa: CSVDRGQTEAFF; cdr3_nt: TGCAGCGTGGACAGGGGGCAGACTGAAGCTTTCTTT; clone_size: .; j_call: TRBJ1-1; v_call: TRBV29-1; d_call: TRBD1
cdr3_aa: CASSEGLADSYEQYF; cdr3_nt: TGTGCCAGCAGTGAGGGACTAGCGGACTCCTACGAGCAGTACTTC; clone_size: few; j_call: TRBJ2-7; v_call: TRBV6-1; d_call: TRBD2
cdr3_aa: CASSLVPGPETQYF; cdr3_nt: TGCGCCAGCAGCTTGGTACCAGGTCCGGAGACCCAGTACTTC; clone_size: .; j_call: TRBJ2-5; v_call: TRBV5-1; d_call: .
cdr3_aa: CASRVRARGELFF; cdr3_nt: TGTGCCAGCAGGGTCCGAGCCCGCGGGGAGCTGTTTTTT; clone_size: .; j_call: TRBJ2-2; v_call: TRBV6-5; d_call: .
cdr3_aa: CASSRGREDEQFF; cdr3_nt: TGTGCCAGCTCACGCGGGAGGGAGGATGAGCAGTTCTTC; clone_size: .; j_call: TRBJ2-1; v_call: TRBV18; d_call: TRBD2
cdr3_aa: CASSRHSGRLTGELFF; cdr3_nt: TGTGCCAGCAGCCGCCATAGCGGGAGGTTAACCGGGGAGCTGTTTTTT; clone_size: .; j_call: TRBJ2-2; v_call: TRBV14; d_call: TRBD2
cdr3_aa: CASSAEGLAVYEQYF; cdr3_nt: TGTGCCAGCAGTGCCGAGGGACTAGCGGTATACGAGCAGTACTTC; clone_size: few; j_call: TRBJ2-7; v_call: TRBV6-1; d_call: TRBD2
cdr3_aa: CASSTRQGADNEQFF; cdr3_nt: TGTGCCAGCAGTACCCGACAGGGAGCAGACAATGAGCAGTTCTTC; clone_size: .; j_call: TRBJ2-1; v_call: TRBV13; d_call: TRBD1
cdr3_aa: CASSPGTGGPANYGYTF; cdr3_nt: TGCGCCAGCAGCCCCGGGACAGGGGGCCCAGCTAACTATGGCTACACCTTC; clone_size: .; j_call: TRBJ1-2; v_call: TRBV5-1; d_call: TRBD1
cdr3_aa: CASSRQDDTEAFF; cdr3_nt: TGCGCCAGCAGCAGACAGGATGACACTGAAGCTTTCTTT; clone_size: few; j_call: TRBJ1-1; v_call: TRBV5-1; d_call: .
cdr3_aa: CASSRDSPGGKVF; cdr3_nt: TGTGCCAGCAGCCGAGACAGTCCTGGGGGGAAGGTCTTC; clone_size: .; j_call: TRBJ2-1; v_call: TRBV7-2; d_call: .
cdr3_aa: CASSPRTGPPPQHF; cdr3_nt: TGTGCCAGCAGCCCTAGGACAGGCCCCCCGCCCCAGCATTTT; clone_size: .; j_call: TRBJ1-5; v_call: TRBV28; d_call: TRBD1
cdr3_aa: CASSPIPEAFF; cdr3_nt: TGTGCCAGCAGCCCAATCCCTGAAGCTTTCTTT; clone_size: .; j_call: TRBJ1-1; v_call: TRBV7-2; d_call: .
cdr3_aa: CASSEYEETQYF; cdr3_nt: TGTGCCAGCAGTGAATACGAAGAGACCCAGTACTTC; clone_size: .; j_call: TRBJ2-5; v_call: TRBV25-1; d_call: .
cdr3_aa: CASSFEGRGIAEQYF; cdr3_nt: TGCGCCAGCAGCTTCGAGGGGCGGGGTATCGCTGAGCAGTACTTC; clone_size: .; j_call: TRBJ2-7; v_call: TRBV5-1; d_call: .
cdr3_aa: CASSLKGTGTSTYEQYF; cdr3_nt: TGCGCCAGCAGCTTAAAAGGAACCGGGACTAGCACCTACGAGCAGTACTTC; clone_size: .; j_call: TRBJ2-7; v_call: TRBV5-1; d_call: TRBD2
cdr3_aa: CASSEGWAGPEKDTQYF; cdr3_nt: TGTGCCAGCAGTGAAGGTTGGGCAGGGCCTGAGAAAGATACGCAGTATTTT; clone_size: once; j_call: TRBJ2-3; v_call: TRBV2; d_call: .
cdr3_aa: CASSEAGLAGVNEQFF; cdr3_nt: TGTGCCAGCAGTGAAGCGGGACTAGCGGGAGTAAATGAGCAGTTCTTC; clone_size: .; j_call: TRBJ2-1; v_call: TRBV2; d_call: TRBD2
cdr3_aa: CASSESRNSYGYTF; cdr3_nt: TGTGCCAGCAGTGAATCCAGAAATTCCTATGGCTACACCTTC; clone_size: .; j_call: TRBJ1-2; v_call: TRBV2; d_call: .
cdr3_aa: CASSPEPGLVSYEQYF; cdr3_nt: TGTGCCAGCAGCCCGGAACCGGGACTAGTATCCTACGAGCAGTACTTC; clone_size: .; j_call: TRBJ2-7; v_call: TRBV4-2; d_call: TRBD2
cdr3_aa: CASSQEQGMNQPQHF; cdr3_nt: TGTGCCAGCAGCCAAGAGCAGGGAATGAATCAGCCCCAGCATTTT; clone_size: .; j_call: TRBJ1-5; v_call: TRBV4-2; d_call: .
cdr3_aa: CASSYTVGQEETQYF; cdr3_nt: TGTGCCAGCAGTTACACCGTGGGACAGGAAGAGACCCAGTACTTC; clone_size: .; j_call: TRBJ2-5; v_call: TRBV6-5; d_call: TRBD1